This record concerns one TCR beta chain sequence. Its target is unknown. The sample comes from a study of OX40 agonist ivuxolimab in advanced cancers. The data were produced by immunoSEQ multiplex PCR, yet TCRdb's version contains in-frame clones alone and is incomplete. The sample has some 86,000 clones; approximately 88% are singletons. Patients were excluded for autoimmune disease history or systemic immunosuppression. General study points: Expanded clones tended on average to be more numerous among CD8+ T cells than CD4+.

This CDR3 spans 15 amino acids. Per germline, CDR1 LNHNV and CDR2 YYDKDF (reference sequence). V lost 4 bases and J lost 4; bases outside the gene matches: 8. The clonotype originates from an adult with an advanced solid tumor such as melanoma, head and neck, liver or kidney cancer. The chain carries TRBV15 and TRBJ1-1; 8 nucleotides line up with TRBD1. Specimen: CD4+ or CD8+ T cells sorted from blood, collected in a trial of the OX40 agonist ivuxolimab. The CDR3 coding sequence is TGTGCCACCAGCACAGGGGGCACTTTGGGCACTGAAGCTTTCTTT. Translation: CATSTGGTLGTEAFF. The whole variable domain, filled in from reference TRBV15 and TRBJ1-1, reads DAMVIQNPRYQVTQFGKPVTLSCSQTLNHNVMYWYQQKSSQAPKLLFHYYDKDFNNEADTPDNFQSRRPNTSFCFLDIRSPGLGDTAMYLCATSTGGTLGTEAFFGQGTRLTVV.